Below, 10 T cell receptor beta chains from the same sample are listed, as sequenced in a study of beta chain features in type 1 diabetes. Sequenced material consisted of expressed TCRB transcripts (all of the isolated RNA was reverse transcribed). Method: immunoSEQ multiplex PCR; TCRdb's copy keeps in-frame clones and lacks some. This sample has roughly 500,000 clones; about an eighth occur once, and the top ten carry 0.045% to 0.06%. Sequenced: naive CD4+ T cells from blood. The receptors originated from a woman aged 18-35 years in good health.

Only a few counts were recorded for this clone. The J gene is TRBJ1-4, the V gene TRBV14; the D gene is possibly TRBD1 (6 bases). This CDR3 region has 14 residues. Deletions cut 4 bases from V and 4 bases from J, with 10 bases between. CDR1 and CDR2 from the germline V gene are SGHDN and FVKESK. DNA for the CDR3: TGTGCCAGCAGCCCACAGGGCGGTAATGAAAAACTGTTTTTT. Translated, it gives CASSPQGGNEKLFF.

The chain employs TRBV2 and TRBJ2-7; unclear D gene. This CDR3 has 13 amino acids. V was shortened by 8 bases and J by 2 bases, with 13 bases between the two germline ends. Looked up from germline, CDR1 is SNHLY and CDR2 is FYNNEI. CDR3 region: CASSSRTTYEQYF. The DNA of the CDR3 is TGTGCCAGCTCCTCTAGGACCACCTACGAGCAGTACTTC.

The chain employs TRBV5-1 and TRBJ2-2, with D hard to call. The CDR3 totals 14 residues. Germline V gene data show CDR1 as SGHRS and CDR2 as YFSETQ. Trimming removed 2 bases at V and 8 bases at J, with 13 bases between. CDR3 DNA sequence: TGCGCCAGCAGCTTCGTACCTTTTCAAGGGGAGCTGTTTTTT. The encoded protein is CASSFVPFQGELFF.

This clone was seen at least ten times. The chain uses TRBV23-1 and TRBJ2-6; D is possibly TRBD1 (6 bases). TRBV23-1 is labeled an ORF, and its function is uncertain. The CDR3 length is 15 residues. Trimming cost V 3 bases and J 4 bases, with 10 bases left between them. In nucleotides, the CDR3 is TGCGCCAGCAGTCACAGGGGCGCAGGGGCCAACGTCCTGACTTTC. This gives the protein CASSHRGAGANVLTF.

This clone was observed a few times. The V gene is TRBV4-2, the J gene TRBJ2-5, with a possible D match to TRBD1 (6 bases). Germline-derived CDR1 and CDR2 are LGHNA and YNFKEQ. The CDR3 runs 15 residues. The V and J ends lost 1 base and 2 bases respectively, with 11 bases between them. For the CDR3, the DNA is TGTGCCAGCAGCCAAGCTTGGACAGAACAAGAGACCCAGTACTTC. It codes for CASSQAWTEQETQYF.

This clone was seen more than once but under ten times. The rearrangement joins TRBV2 to TRBJ2-2, with D unclear. The CDR3 has 14 residues. V was pared by 6 bases and J by 1 base, with 9 bases between. The germline V gene has CDR1 SNHLY and CDR2 FYNNEI. The CDR3 sequence: CASRPTVNTGELFF. The CDR3 region has the DNA TGTGCCAGCAGGCCGACGGTGAACACCGGGGAGCTGTTTTTT.

The table lists this clone with a few counts. Additional DNA sequences in this sample encode the identical CDR3. The gene calls are TRBV7-9 and TRBJ2-1; D ambiguous. Between the trimmed V and J ends, which lost 0 bases and 10 bases, there was a span of 10 bases. The CDR3 runs to 13 residues. The germline V gene encodes CDR1 SEHNR and CDR2 FQNEAQ (reference sequence). Written as DNA, the CDR3 is TGTGCCAGCAGCTTAGCCGGCGGTGGCGAGCAGTTCTTC. Translating it yields CASSLAGGGEQFF.

The V call is TRBV4-1, the J call TRBJ1-5; D gene unclear. The CDR3 contains 13 residues. The germline CDR1 and CDR2 sequences are MGHRA and YSYEKL. V dropped 1 base and J dropped 6 bases, with 7 bases sitting between them. CDR3 region: CASSQVGFQPQHF. Here the CDR3 DNA reads TGCGCCAGCAGCCAAGTCGGGTTTCAGCCCCAGCATTTT.

The chain carries TRBV11-3 and TRBJ2-1; D is possibly TRBD1 or TRBD2 (5 bases each). V shed 5 bases and J shed 9 bases, with 14 bases lying between them. This CDR3 spans 13 amino acids. From germline, CDR1 is SGHNT and CDR2 YENEEA. DNA of the CDR3: TGTGCCAGCAGCCCCCGGGGCTCGCCTGAGCAGTTCTTC. This translates into CASSPRGSPEQFF. The full variable domain, rest sourced from reference TRBV11-3 and TRBJ2-1, is EAGVVQSPRYKIIEKKQPVAFWCNPISGHNTLYWYLQNLGQGPELLIRYENEEAVDDSQLPKDRFSAERLKGVDSTLKIQPAELGDSAVYLCASSPRGSPEQFFGPGTRLTVL.

The V gene is TRBV5-1, the J gene TRBJ1-5; 8 nucleotides line up with TRBD1. The CDR3 covers 14 residues. Germline V lookup: CDR1 SGHRS, CDR2 YFSETQ. J gave up 5 bases and V 4 bases, and 5 bases lay outside the gene matches. The CDR3 loop is CASSPQTGDQPQHF. The CDR3 DNA is TGCGCCAGCAGCCCGCAGACAGGGGATCAGCCCCAGCATTTT. The full variable domain, completed using reference TRBV5-1 and TRBJ1-5, is KAGVTQTPRYLIKTRGQQVTLSCSPISGHRSVSWYQQTPGQGLQFLFEYFSETQRNKGNFPGRFSGRQFSNSRSEMNVSTLELGDSALYLCASSPQTGDQPQHFGDGTRLSIL.